A selection of T cell receptor beta chains follows, all from one sample in a study of cytomegalovirus exposure and HLA in healthy donors. Some clones are missing from TCRdb's copy, which holds only in-frame ones; the method was immunoSEQ multiplex PCR. The sample lists approximately 100,000 clones, roughly 71% occurring once. Sequenced input: PBMCs. These receptors all stem from a woman aged 40 to 49 in good health and CMV-seronegative. Each CDR3 is given with its conserved first and last residue. Fields, in order: D gene, J gene, V gene, clone size, CDR3 DNA, CDR3 protein. A D gene is named only where the DNA matches it firmly. The size of a clone is reported for some rows only, either as once, few or many, or as a class for expanded clones.

d_call: .; j_call: TRBJ1-2; v_call: TRBV4-3; clone_size: once; cdr3_nt: TGCGCCAGCAGCCAAGGGCGACCCGGGGTAGATGGCTACACCTTC; cdr3_aa: CASSQGRPGVDGYTF
d_call: .; j_call: TRBJ2-7; v_call: TRBV4-1; clone_size: .; cdr3_nt: TGCGCCAGCAGCCAAGCGGAGGACGCCCCCTACGAGCAGTACTTC; cdr3_aa: CASSQAEDAPYEQYF
d_call: TRBD2; j_call: TRBJ2-7; v_call: TRBV27; clone_size: .; cdr3_nt: TGTGCCAGCAGTCATAGCGGGTCTTACTACGAGCAGTACTTC; cdr3_aa: CASSHSGSYYEQYF
d_call: .; j_call: TRBJ1-2; v_call: TRBV5-6; clone_size: .; cdr3_nt: TGTGCCAGCAGCTTTCCGAACAACTATTACTATGGCTACACCTTC; cdr3_aa: CASSFPNNYYYGYTF
d_call: TRBD2; j_call: TRBJ2-1; v_call: TRBV4-2; clone_size: .; cdr3_nt: TGTGCCAGCAGCCAAGCCCCGACGGGGGGGCTAGATGAGCAGTTCTTC; cdr3_aa: CASSQAPTGGLDEQFF
d_call: TRBD2; j_call: TRBJ2-5; v_call: TRBV5-1; clone_size: .; cdr3_nt: TGCGCCAGCAGCTTGGCCCGAATAGCGGGGGGTCAACAAGAGACCCAGTACTTC; cdr3_aa: CASSLARIAGGQQETQYF
d_call: .; j_call: TRBJ2-7; v_call: TRBV4-3; clone_size: .; cdr3_nt: TGCGCCAGCAGCCAAGATCTTGCTGGGGAGGACGAGCAGTACTTC; cdr3_aa: CASSQDLAGEDEQYF
d_call: .; j_call: TRBJ1-2; v_call: TRBV29-1; clone_size: .; cdr3_nt: TGCAGCGTCGCGGGGGGCAGCTTCAACTATGGCTACACCTTC; cdr3_aa: CSVAGGSFNYGYTF
d_call: TRBD2; j_call: TRBJ2-1; v_call: TRBV7-9; clone_size: .; cdr3_nt: TGTGCCAGCAGCCCACCTAGCGGGGGGCGATACAATGAGCAGTTCTTC; cdr3_aa: CASSPPSGGRYNEQFF
d_call: .; j_call: TRBJ1-1; v_call: TRBV4-2; clone_size: .; cdr3_nt: TGTGCCAGCAGCCAGACGGTCCCCCGGGGGGACACTGAAGCTTTCTTT; cdr3_aa: CASSQTVPRGDTEAFF
d_call: .; j_call: TRBJ2-7; v_call: TRBV15; clone_size: .; cdr3_nt: TGTGCCACCAGCGGACTTGGGTCAGGGAGGAACGAGCAGTACTTC; cdr3_aa: CATSGLGSGRNEQYF
d_call: TRBD1; j_call: TRBJ1-2; v_call: TRBV4-3; clone_size: .; cdr3_nt: TGCGCCAGCAGCCAAGTTGACAGGGGGGACTATGGCTACACCTTC; cdr3_aa: CASSQVDRGDYGYTF
d_call: TRBD1; j_call: TRBJ2-4; v_call: TRBV5-8; clone_size: .; cdr3_nt: TGTGCCAGCAGCTTTACCGGGACAGGCTTAGCCAAAAACATTCAGTACTTC; cdr3_aa: CASSFTGTGLAKNIQYF
d_call: TRBD1; j_call: TRBJ1-4; v_call: TRBV10-1; clone_size: .; cdr3_nt: TGCGCCAGCAGTGAGTCGAAGGCAGGGGGAGAAAAACTGTTTTTT; cdr3_aa: CASSESKAGGEKLFF
d_call: .; j_call: TRBJ2-5; v_call: TRBV2; clone_size: .; cdr3_nt: TGTGCCAGCGGGGGGGAGACGGGGGCGAACGGAGAGACCCAGTACTTC; cdr3_aa: CASGGETGANGETQYF
d_call: .; j_call: TRBJ2-2; v_call: TRBV7-7; clone_size: .; cdr3_nt: TGTGCCAGCAGCTTAGAAGGGGCGGGAACCGGGGAGCTGTTTTTT; cdr3_aa: CASSLEGAGTGELFF
d_call: .; j_call: TRBJ1-2; v_call: TRBV23-1; clone_size: .; cdr3_nt: TGCGCCAGCAGGGGCTTGTCTGGCTACACCTTC; cdr3_aa: CASRGLSGYTF
d_call: .; j_call: TRBJ1-1; v_call: TRBV7-2; clone_size: once; cdr3_nt: TGTGCCAGCAGCTTTGCTACAGGGACTGAAGCTTTCTTT; cdr3_aa: CASSFATGTEAFF
d_call: .; j_call: TRBJ1-3; v_call: TRBV30; clone_size: .; cdr3_nt: TGTGCCTGGAGTTCCAGGGGAAACACCATATATTTT; cdr3_aa: CAWSSRGNTIYF
d_call: .; j_call: TRBJ2-3; v_call: TRBV6-6; clone_size: once; cdr3_nt: TGTGCCAGCAGTGTTTCACGGGTCTCCAGAGATACGCAGTATTTT; cdr3_aa: CASSVSRVSRDTQYF
d_call: TRBD1; j_call: TRBJ1-1; v_call: TRBV27; clone_size: .; cdr3_nt: TGTGCCAGCAGTTCGACAGGGTGGAACACTGAAGCTTTCTTT; cdr3_aa: CASSSTGWNTEAFF
d_call: TRBD2; j_call: TRBJ2-3; v_call: TRBV25-1; clone_size: .; cdr3_nt: TGTGCCAGCGCACACCAGCGGGGGGCAAGGGGAGATACGCAGTATTTT; cdr3_aa: CASAHQRGARGDTQYF
d_call: .; j_call: TRBJ2-7; v_call: TRBV5-6; clone_size: .; cdr3_nt: TGTGCCAGCAGCTTTTTGACAGACGAGCAGTACTTC; cdr3_aa: CASSFLTDEQYF
d_call: .; j_call: TRBJ2-5; v_call: TRBV19; clone_size: .; cdr3_nt: TGTGCCAGCTCCGTCAGGGAGACCCAGTACTTC; cdr3_aa: CASSVRETQYF
d_call: TRBD2; j_call: TRBJ2-7; v_call: TRBV6-1; clone_size: few; cdr3_nt: TGTGCCTCCGGGACTAGCGTCTACGAGCAGTACTTC; cdr3_aa: CASGTSVYEQYF